The present entry profiles one T cell receptor beta chain with its context. The antigen it binds to is not known. No quality values exist for individual bases; no much larger clone is one base distant. The data originate from a study of CD8 T cells in Susac syndrome (dated by TCRdb to about 2019). For the study in its entirety: Whether CD8+ T cell activation and differentiation in Susac syndrome was antigen driven was tested using repertoire sequencing. Overall study results and their limits: The TCR sequencing and HLA analysis was acknowledged to have included a relatively small number of individuals.

RNA was extracted using the RNeasy kit, and roughly 0.5 to 1 microgram was reverse transcribed with random hexamers. The immunoSEQ multiplex PCR assay, covering 54 Vbeta and 13 Jbeta segments, was used to amplify TCR beta CDR3 regions. Bias from PCR amplification was corrected by using a synthetic template baseline for primer optimization and for computational correction. In the source study's methods: Reads were annotated to V, D and J genes according to IMGT and were analyzed with immunoSEQ Analyzer, with only productive sequences retained. Clonality was computed as one minus Shannon entropy normalized by log2 of the number of productive unique sequences. Public and private clones were assessed among the 100 most prevalent clones of each patient and control. Susac-specific clones were defined as absent from healthy and MS cohorts, over a thousand published viral clones and other ImmuneACCESS disease sequences. TCRdb's own reprocessing of the public reads used fastp at Q25 and MiXCR and kept productive beta chains. Under each unique CDR3 protein, matching rows form one entry showing the most common genes and DNA. These V and J calls rely on TCRdb rather than the paper's analysis. Across this sample there are some 120,000 distinct CDR3 sequences, with 94% seen only once. The ten largest account for about 0.098% of the sample.

CDR1 and CDR2 were assigned from the germline V gene as SGHTA and FQGNSA. Trimmed from V: 1 base; trimmed from J: 5 bases; junction bases lacking a gene match: 6. Its CDR3 holds 15 amino acids, cysteine through phenylalanine. Only the CDR3 portion is preserved as DNA: 45 bases, with reading frame beginning at the first base. High-throughput TCR beta sequencing profiled peripheral blood CD8+ and CD4+ T cells from healthy donors, Susac syndrome patients and multiple sclerosis patients. Healthy donors were age- and sex-matched controls. Bulk CD8+ and CD4+ T cells were purified magnetically by negative isolation, whereas CD8+ TEMRA cells were enriched by FACS. Blood was collected in EDTA tubes and processed within 24 hours, with PBMCs isolated through density gradient centrifugation. PBMCs destined for TCR sequencing were cryopreserved in liquid nitrogen and later thawed in a 37 °C water bath. The sorted or isolated CD4+, CD8+ and CD8+ TEMRA cells had a purity of 90% or higher.

This receptor was obtained from a human donor in good health. The sample comprised CD4+ T cells from PBMCs. Rearrangement joined TRBV7-2 to TRBJ2-5, with 8 central nucleotides matching TRBD1. For the CDR3, the sequence is CASSLVPGGGETQYF. The DNA is as follows: TGTGCCAGCAGCTTAGTTCCAGGGGGCGGTGAGACCCAGTACTTC. Where the CDR3 stops, the reference TRBV7-2 and TRBJ2-5 genes take over; the full variable domain is GAGVSQSPSNKVTEKGKDVELRCDPISGHTALYWYRQSLGQGLEFLIYFQGNSAPDKSGLPSDRFSAERTGGSVSTLTIQRTQQEDSAVYLCASSLVPGGGETQYFGPGTRLLVL.